The sequence of this TCR beta chain was determined in a study of blood T cell repertoires in COVID-19. Study-wide context: COVID-19 samples, acute and convalescent, were from the United States, Italy and Spain. The analysed material was cDNA or gDNA that came from T cells, B-cell-depleted T cells, or PBMCs.

In germline, CDR1 is SGDLS, CDR2 YYNGEE. The V end was cut by 3 bases, the J end by 7 bases, with 22 bases between. The length of the CDR3 is 17 residues. Repertoires were generated with immunoSEQ multiplex PCR, while TCRdb's copy carries only in-frame clones and drops some. The table lists roughly 230,000 clones, 70% to 85% of them singletons, with about 3.2% in the top ten. Assignment of participants to cohorts was predicated upon participant-reported clinical history. What was sequenced was PBMCs or T cells enriched from blood (not recorded which). The TCR was taken from a woman aged 55 to 70 who had recovered from COVID-19. The rearrangement links TRBV9 to TRBJ2-2, with a tentative D call TRBD1 (5 bases). CDR3 sequence reads: CASSGGAFRELGGELFF. The CDR3 DNA reads as TGTGCCAGCAGCGGTGGAGCATTCAGGGAACTTGGCGGGGAGCTGTTTTTT.